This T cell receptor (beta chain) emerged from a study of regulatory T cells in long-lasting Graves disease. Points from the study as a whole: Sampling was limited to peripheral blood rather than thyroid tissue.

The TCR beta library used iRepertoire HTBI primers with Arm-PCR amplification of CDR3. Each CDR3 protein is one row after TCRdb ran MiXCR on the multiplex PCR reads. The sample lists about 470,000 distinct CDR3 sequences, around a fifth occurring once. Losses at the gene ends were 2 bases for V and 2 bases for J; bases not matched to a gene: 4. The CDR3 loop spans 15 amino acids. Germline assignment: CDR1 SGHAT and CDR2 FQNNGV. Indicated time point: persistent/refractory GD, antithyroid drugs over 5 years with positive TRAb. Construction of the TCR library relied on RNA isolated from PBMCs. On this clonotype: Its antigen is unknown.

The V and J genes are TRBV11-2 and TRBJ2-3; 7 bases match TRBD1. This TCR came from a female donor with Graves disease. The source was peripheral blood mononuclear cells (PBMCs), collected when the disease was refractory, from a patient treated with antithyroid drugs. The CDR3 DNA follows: TGTGCCAGCAGCTTAATGGGACAGAACACAGATACGCAGTATTTT. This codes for CASSLMGQNTDTQYF.